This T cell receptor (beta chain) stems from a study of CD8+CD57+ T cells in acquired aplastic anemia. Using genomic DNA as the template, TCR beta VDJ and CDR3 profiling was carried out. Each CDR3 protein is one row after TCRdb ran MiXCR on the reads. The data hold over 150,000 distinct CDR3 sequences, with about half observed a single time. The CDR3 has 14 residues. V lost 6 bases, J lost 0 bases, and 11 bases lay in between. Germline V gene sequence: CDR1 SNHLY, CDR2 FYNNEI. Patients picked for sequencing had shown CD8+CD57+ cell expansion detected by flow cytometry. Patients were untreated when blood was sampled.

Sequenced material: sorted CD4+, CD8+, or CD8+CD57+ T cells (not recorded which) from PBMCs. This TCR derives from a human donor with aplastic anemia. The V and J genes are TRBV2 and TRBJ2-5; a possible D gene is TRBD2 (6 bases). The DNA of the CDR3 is TGTGCCAGCAGGGGACTGTCGTACCAAGAGACCCAGTACTTC. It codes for CASRGLSYQETQYF.